These T cell receptor beta chains were read from a single sample in a study of OX40 agonist ivuxolimab in advanced cancers. This table comes from immunoSEQ multiplex PCR, and its TCRdb copy is limited to in-frame clones, with some not included. The repertoire holds 45,000 to 55,000 clones, roughly 83% seen once, with 1% to 1.3% in the top ten. Here the sequenced sample was CD4+ or CD8+ T cells sorted from blood, taken in a trial of the OX40 agonist ivuxolimab. The receptors shown here come from an adult with an advanced solid tumor such as melanoma, head and neck, liver or kidney cancer. The CDR3 runs from the conserved cysteine through the conserved F or W. Fields, in order: J gene, clone size, V gene, D gene, CDR3 protein, CDR3 DNA. A D gene is named only where the DNA matches it firmly. For some rows the clone size is stated as once, few or many, or as a class when expanded; others skip it.

TRBJ2-3 NA TRBV4-3 NA CASSQDSRSTDTQYF TGCGCCAGCAGCCAAGATTCTCGGAGCACAGATACGCAGTATTTT
TRBJ1-4 NA TRBV30 TRBD1 CAWSPNTGVREKLFF TGTGCCTGGAGTCCAAACACAGGGGTACGGGAAAAACTGTTTTTT
TRBJ2-1 NA TRBV7-9 NA CASSFGQLYNEQFF TGTGCCAGCAGTTTTGGACAGCTTTACAATGAGCAGTTCTTC
TRBJ2-7 NA TRBV5-6 NA CASSSIRTGGDEQYF TGTGCCAGCAGCTCCATACGGACGGGGGGCGACGAGCAGTACTTC
TRBJ2-1 NA TRBV11-2 TRBD2 CASSTRLAGSNEQFF TGTGCCAGCAGCACACGACTAGCGGGTAGCAATGAGCAGTTCTTC
TRBJ2-1 few TRBV10-2 NA CASSELGNHEQFF TGCGCCAGCAGTGAGTTAGGGAACCATGAGCAGTTCTTC
TRBJ2-1 NA TRBV10-3 TRBD2 CAISEFLAGQLYNEQFF TGTGCCATCAGTGAGTTCCTAGCGGGGCAGCTATACAATGAGCAGTTCTTC
TRBJ1-5 NA TRBV5-6 NA CASSLKYSNQPQHF TGTGCCAGCAGCTTAAAATATAGCAATCAGCCCCAGCATTTT
TRBJ2-5 NA TRBV5-1 TRBD1 CASSLQGVQETQYF TGCGCCAGCAGCTTACAGGGGGTCCAAGAGACCCAGTACTTC
TRBJ2-5 NA TRBV7-2 NA CASSYLSQETQYF TGTGCCAGCAGCTACTTGAGCCAAGAGACCCAGTACTTC
TRBJ2-7 NA TRBV18 TRBD1 CASSLRQGRIEQYF TGTGCCAGCTCGCTCAGACAGGGGCGGATCGAGCAGTACTTC
TRBJ1-2 NA TRBV28 TRBD1 CASRPTGFPYGYTF TGTGCCAGCAGGCCGACAGGGTTCCCCTATGGCTACACCTTC
TRBJ1-6 NA TRBV7-3 NA CASSLTRQGNGSPLHF TGTGCCAGCAGCTTAACTCGGCAGGGGAACGGTTCACCCCTCCACTTT
TRBJ1-1 NA TRBV5-4 TRBD1 CASSLRRDRPFF TGTGCCAGCAGCTTGCGTCGGGACAGACCTTTCTTT
TRBJ1-6 once TRBV12-2 NA CASRFPWSSTGGADSPLHF TGTGCAAGTCGCTTCCCGTGGTCAAGCACAGGGGGCGCGGATTCACCCCTCCACTTT
TRBJ2-7 NA TRBV2 NA CASRAMFLSYEQYF TGTGCCAGCAGAGCAATGTTCCTATCCTACGAGCAGTACTTC
TRBJ2-4 NA TRBV5-6 NA CASSSRTVPPVDIQYF TGTGCCAGCAGCTCGCGGACAGTCCCTCCCGTAGACATTCAGTACTTC
TRBJ2-3 NA TRBV7-9 NA CASSLGIEGSTDTQYF TGTGCCAGCAGCTTAGGGATTGAGGGGTCCACAGATACGCAGTATTTT
TRBJ2-5 NA TRBV18 NA CASSEGLQETQYF TGTGCCAGCTCAGAGGGACTTCAAGAGACCCAGTACTTC
TRBJ2-7 NA TRBV6-5 NA CASRGRAGEQYF TGTGCCAGCAGGGGAAGGGCGGGGGAGCAGTACTTC
TRBJ2-2 NA TRBV11-1 NA CASSLVGLISRDGELFF TGTGCCAGCAGCTTAGTAGGATTGATATCGAGGGACGGGGAGCTGTTTTTT
TRBJ2-3 NA TRBV7-2 NA CASSLIAARADTQYF TGTGCCAGCAGCTTAATAGCAGCGAGGGCAGATACGCAGTATTTT
TRBJ2-4 once TRBV5-6 NA CASSERGKALENIQYF TGTGCCAGCAGCGAAAGGGGTAAAGCGTTGGAAAACATTCAGTACTTC